The sequence of this TCR beta chain was determined in a study of technical replicates of blood from a few donors. CDR1 is SGHAT, CDR2 FQNNGV, per germline. The CDR3 totals 12 residues. V lost 5 bases and J lost 3, with 8 bases in between. Assay: immunoSEQ multiplex PCR; the TCRdb copy retains only in-frame clones and omits some. The table shows around 68,000 clones, with 95% to 97% occurring only once. The TCR originated in a human donor in good health. Sample: T cells isolated from PBMCs. The chain joins TRBV11-2 to TRBJ2-7; a possible D gene is TRBD1 (5 bases). CDR3 DNA: TGTGCCAGCAGCCAAACAGGCTACGAGCAGTACTTC. Translation: CASSQTGYEQYF. Based on the CDR3 plus reference TRBV11-2 and TRBJ2-7, the full variable domain is EAGVAQSPRYKIIEKRQSVAFWCNPISGHATLYWYQQILGQGPKLLIQFQNNGVVDDSQLPKDRFSAERLKGVDSTLKIQPAKLEDSAVYLCASSQTGYEQYFGPGTRLTVT.